This TCR beta chain was sequenced for a study of blood T cell repertoires in COVID-19. About the study: The United States, Italy and Spain were the sources of the acute and convalescent COVID-19 samples. From T cells, B-cell-depleted T cells, or PBMCs came the material, which was cDNA or gDNA.

The ends were cut back, 3 bases at V and 0 bases at J, with 15 bases in the middle. Germline CDR1 and CDR2: SGHVS and FQNEAQ. The CDR3 spans 17 residues. In the authors' workflow: Estimated nucleated cell counts came from reference gene primer amplification. The data were produced by immunoSEQ multiplex PCR, yet TCRdb's version contains in-frame clones alone and is incomplete. Clone size and V and J calls were adopted from that table, with D and trimming inferred from the DNA. The sample includes about 160,000 clones, approximately 84% of them seen just once. The sequenced material came from peripheral blood. The chain joins TRBV7-8 to TRBJ1-5; weak D call: TRBD1 (6 bases). The receptor was isolated from a man between 70 and 80 years old with acute or convalescent COVID-19. CDR3 sequence reads: CASSLGTGIYSNQPQHF. The CDR3 nucleotides are TGTGCCAGCAGCTTGGGAACAGGGATCTATAGCAATCAGCCCCAGCATTTT.